This passage covers 17 T cell receptor beta chains from one sample sequenced in a study of blood T cell repertoires in COVID-19. Assay used: immunoSEQ multiplex PCR; TCRdb lists only in-frame clones, some missing. The table lists a few hundred thousand clones, 83% of them singletons. What was sequenced was peripheral blood. Receptors originate from a woman between 45 and 65 years old with acute or convalescent COVID-19.

The chain couples TRBV7-9 to TRBJ2-1, with 7 bases lining up with TRBD2. Germline trimming cut 5 bases from V and 0 bases from J; bases unmatched to any gene: 10. Per germline, CDR1 SEHNR and CDR2 FQNEAQ (reference sequence). CDR3 length: 17 residues. CDR3 sequence: CASSRLTSVSSYNEQFF. For the CDR3, the DNA is TGTGCCAGCAGCCGTCTAACTAGCGTGAGCTCCTACAATGAGCAGTTCTTC.

V usage is TRBV6-1 and J usage is TRBJ2-7; D is unclear. The germline V gene has CDR1 MNHNS and CDR2 SASEGT. V shed 2 bases and J shed 6 bases, with 8 bases lying between them. This CDR3 comprises 12 residues. The CDR3 DNA reads TGTGCCAGCAGTGAACTCAGTTTCGAGCAGTACTTC. Encoded protein: CASSELSFEQYF.

The V gene is TRBV5-6, the J gene TRBJ2-7; 8 positions agree with TRBD1. There are 15 residues in the CDR3. CDR1 is SGHDT, CDR2 YYEEEE, per germline. The J segment lost 4 bases and the V segment lost 4 bases, leaving 10 bases of the junction unmatched. CDR3 region: CASSKRQGTGYEQYF. The CDR3 DNA follows: TGTGCCAGCAGCAAAAGACAGGGGACGGGGTACGAGCAGTACTTC.

The chain combines TRBV7-6 with TRBJ1-1; tentative D call: TRBD1 (6 bases). Looked up from germline, CDR1 is SGHVS and CDR2 is FNYEAQ. V shed 0 bases and J shed 1 base, with 9 bases lying between them. This CDR3 contains 15 residues. The CDR3 here is CASSLALGGNTEAFF. The CDR3 bases are TGTGCCAGCAGCTTAGCGCTAGGGGGGAACACTGAAGCTTTCTTT.

This rearrangement joins TRBV7-8 to TRBJ2-1; D is ambiguous. This CDR3 is built from 16 residues. The germline V and J ends were trimmed by 5 bases and 3 bases, with 17 bases remaining between them. CDR1 and CDR2 from the germline V gene are SGHVS and FQNEAQ. This CDR3 is CASSTTVRRRYNEQFF. CDR3 DNA: TGTGCCAGCAGCACGACTGTCCGTCGGCGCTACAATGAGCAGTTCTTC.

In its sample, this clone is medium-sized. The chain couples TRBV27 to TRBJ2-1; 11 positions agree with TRBD2. CDR1 is MNHEY and CDR2 is SMNVEV in the germline V gene (reference sequence). CDR3 length: 14 residues. V lost 4 bases and J lost 8; bases outside the gene matches: 4. This CDR3 reads CASSSRSGRDEQFF. The CDR3 DNA follows: TGTGCCAGCAGTTCACGTAGCGGGAGGGATGAGCAGTTCTTC.

The chain links TRBV24-1 to TRBJ2-5; D is perhaps TRBD2 (6 bases). V was shortened by 5 bases and J by 2 bases, with 14 bases between the two germline ends. This CDR3 comprises 15 residues. In germline, CDR1 is KGHDR, CDR2 SFDVKD. DNA of the CDR3: TGTGCCACCAGTGTTTCCAGCGGGCTACAAGAGACCCAGTACTTC. Its protein product is CATSVSSGLQETQYF.

This rearrangement joins TRBV3-1 (or the pseudogene TRBV3-2) to TRBJ1-1; 7 positions agree with TRBD1. Germline CDR1 reads LGHDT; CDR2 reads YNNKEL (reference sequence). Unmatched junction bases numbered 9, after V lost 2 bases and J lost 0 bases. CDR3 size: 17 residues. CDR3 sequence (DNA): TGTGCCAGCAGCCAATCTGAGCCAAGGGGGCTGAACACTGAAGCTTTCTTT. Translated, it gives CASSQSEPRGLNTEAFF.

V and J are TRBV7-2 and TRBJ2-3; 8 bases match TRBD1. Germline V gene data show CDR1 as SGHTA and CDR2 as FQGNSA. There are 15 residues in the CDR3. After removal of 5 bases from V and 5 bases from J, the junction contained 9 bases not matched to a gene. The CDR3 DNA is TGTGCCAGCAGCACCGACAGGGGCGCAAAAGATACGCAGTATTTT. Translated: CASSTDRGAKDTQYF.

This clone turned up a few times. The chain combines TRBV7-3 with TRBJ1-1, with D possibly being TRBD1 (5 bases). The V and J ends lost 1 base and 3 bases respectively, with 12 bases between them. Per germline, CDR1 SGHTA and CDR2 FQGTGA. CDR3 size: 15 residues. The CDR3 coding sequence is TGTGCCAGCAGCTTAATTAGGGGTCGGGACACTGAAGCTTTCTTT. Protein: CASSLIRGRDTEAFF.

The rearrangement links TRBV19 to TRBJ2-3; 8 bases are shared with TRBD1. CDR1 LNHDA and CDR2 SQIVND come from the germline V gene (reference sequence). The CDR3 extends over 15 amino acids. J lost 3 bases, V lost 4 bases, and 6 bases had no gene match. The CDR3 nucleotides are TGTGCCAGTAGTACCGGACAGGGTAGGACAGATACGCAGTATTTT. Its translation: CASSTGQGRTDTQYF.

The chain employs TRBV7-2 and TRBJ1-6; D is uncertain. Germline lookup yields CDR1 SGHTA and CDR2 FQGNSA. This CDR3 spans 15 amino acids. Trimming removed 1 base at V and 10 bases at J, with 14 bases between. CDR3 loop: CASSLGSVEGSPLHF. As DNA, the CDR3 is TGTGCCAGCAGCTTAGGGTCAGTGGAGGGATCACCCCTCCACTTT.

The rearrangement joins TRBV7-9 to TRBJ1-4; unclear D gene. V lost 6 bases, J lost 7 bases, and 18 bases lay in between. CDR1 SEHNR and CDR2 FQNEAQ come from the germline V gene (reference sequence). CDR3 size: 15 residues. The CDR3 reads CASSSGRGISEKLFF. The CDR3 nucleotides are TGTGCCAGCAGTTCCGGGAGAGGAATATCTGAAAAACTGTTTTTT.

On this clone itself: Within the sample, other DNA sequences also encode this same CDR3. The CDR3 coding sequence is TGTGCCATCAGTGAAGACAGGAGGAATACTGAAGCTTTCTTT. It is translated as CAISEDRRNTEAFF. The chain has TRBV10-3 and TRBJ1-1, with a weak D call TRBD1 (6 bases). Germline assignment: CDR1 ENHRY and CDR2 SYGVKD. V dropped 3 bases and J dropped 5 bases, with 13 bases sitting between them. The CDR3 length is 14 residues.

This rearrangement joins TRBV4-1 to TRBJ2-1; 8 bases agree with TRBD1. J gave up 2 bases and V 2 bases, and 2 bases lay outside the gene matches. The germline gives CDR1 MGHRA, CDR2 YSYEKL. CDR3 size: 15 residues. DNA of the CDR3: TGCGCCAGCAGCCAAAGACAGGGGCCCTACAATGAGCAGTTCTTC. Its translation: CASSQRQGPYNEQFF.

The gene calls are TRBV7-9 and TRBJ1-6; 8 bases map to TRBD1. Germline trimming cut 1 base from V and 9 bases from J; bases unmatched to any gene: 5. Germline loops: CDR1 SEHNR, CDR2 FQNEAQ (reference sequence). CDR3 length equals 15 residues. The CDR3 loop is CASSLGTGKTSPLHF. CDR3 nucleotide sequence: TGTGCCAGCAGCTTAGGGACAGGGAAAACTTCACCCCTCCACTTT.

V is TRBV15 and J is TRBJ1-3; the match to TRBD1 covers 8 bases. V lost 1 base and J lost 5; bases outside the gene matches: 4. Germline CDR1 reads LNHNV; CDR2 reads YYDKDF (reference sequence). This CDR3 comprises 15 residues. CDR3 protein: CATSRVRTGRNTIYF. In DNA form, the CDR3 reads TGTGCCACCAGCAGAGTCAGGACAGGGCGAAACACCATATATTTT.